Sequencing of this T cell receptor (beta chain) was carried out in a study of cytomegalovirus exposure and HLA in healthy donors. This CDR3 is 18 amino acids long. V lost 1 base to trimming and J lost 2 bases; unmatched junction nucleotides: 6. The V gene's germline CDR1 is LGHNA and CDR2 YSLEER. Amplification used 60 Vbeta primers and 13 Jbeta primers. TCRdb's table, derived via immunoSEQ multiplex PCR, lists solely in-frame clones and lacks some. The sample has over 70,000 clones, 77% seen once. Points from the study as a whole: Diagnosis of cytomegalovirus status made by the classifier reportedly showed high specificity and sensitivity.

Turning to this clone: The antigen is undetermined.

This chain connects TRBV4-3 to TRBJ2-1; 12 bases fit TRBD2. Sample: PBMCs. The clonotype comes from a man in his forties or fifties in good health and CMV-seropositive. The CDR3 DNA sequence: TGCGCCAGCAGCCAAGTTCTAGCGGGAGGGTTGACCTACAATGAGCAGTTCTTC. As protein: CASSQVLAGGLTYNEQFF.